The 30 T cell receptor beta chains below all came from one sample that was sequenced in a study of long-term antiretroviral therapy in people with HIV. The authors ran the immunoSEQ assay, v3.0, at survey level. Profiled with immunoSEQ multiplex PCR; TCRdb holds only in-frame clones, not every one. The data hold about 48,000 clones, with under 90% observed a single time. This material consisted of unsorted PBMCs, taken 0.8 years after starting antiretroviral therapy. The receptors stem from a woman between 18 and 30 years old with HIV.

This chain links TRBV29-1 with TRBJ1-1; tentatively, D is TRBD1 (6 bases). V was pared by 5 bases and J by 1 base, with 14 bases between. This CDR3 contains 14 residues. Germline CDR1 is SQVTM and CDR2 is ANQGSEA. The CDR3 coding sequence is TGCAGCGTTCCGAATCCGACAGGGAACACTGAAGCTTTCTTT. Translation: CSVPNPTGNTEAFF.

Remarks on this clone: The sample carries other DNA sequences with the same CDR3. The rearrangement links TRBV15 to TRBJ2-1, with 7 bases fitting TRBD1. This CDR3 is built from 14 residues. CDR1 and CDR2 from the germline V gene are LNHNV and YYDKDF (reference sequence). The J segment lost 5 bases and the V segment lost 3 bases, leaving 4 bases of the junction unmatched. CDR3 in amino acids: CATSRPGQNNEQFF. In nucleotides, the CDR3 is TGTGCCACCAGCAGGCCGGGACAGAACAATGAGCAGTTCTTC.

The V call is TRBV25-1, the J call TRBJ2-3; TRBD2 agrees at 7 bases. V lost 8 bases, J lost 4 bases, and 9 bases stayed unmatched. From germline, CDR1 is MGHDK and CDR2 SYGVNS. The CDR3 sequence is 14 residues long. The CDR3 DNA is TGTGCCAGCTCCCTTCGTGCGGGAGCAGATACGCAGTATTTT. Amino acid sequence: CASSLRAGADTQYF.

V gene TRBV28 combines with J gene TRBJ2-7; 9 bases match TRBD1. CDR1 MDHEN and CDR2 SYDVKM come from the germline V gene. The V and J ends lost 4 bases and 3 bases, in that order; junction bases with no gene match: 4. The CDR3 runs 14 residues. Written as DNA, the CDR3 is TGTGCCAGCAGTTCGCGGACAGGGGACTACGAGCAGTACTTC. Protein product: CASSSRTGDYEQYF.

The chain combines TRBV27 with TRBJ2-7, with 12 bases aligning to TRBD2. The V and J ends lost 2 bases and 6 bases, in that order; junction bases with no gene match: 14. The germline V gene has CDR1 MNHEY and CDR2 SMNVEV (reference sequence). The CDR3 loop spans 18 amino acids. CDR3 residues: CASSLLPLRSGLAGEQYF. The CDR3 DNA follows: TGTGCCAGCAGTTTACTCCCCTTGAGGTCGGGACTAGCGGGCGAGCAGTACTTC.

The chain employs TRBV2 and TRBJ2-1, with TRBD1 identical over 7 bases. Germline V lookup: CDR1 SNHLY, CDR2 FYNNEI. CDR3 length equals 14 residues. V lost 7 bases to trimming and J lost 2 bases; unmatched junction nucleotides: 5. CDR3 nucleotide sequence: TGTGCCAGCATGGGACAGTCGACCTACAATGAGCAGTTCTTC. It codes for CASMGQSTYNEQFF.

The V and J genes are TRBV15 and TRBJ2-7; D tentatively reads TRBD1 or TRBD2 (5 bases each). In germline, CDR1 is LNHNV, CDR2 YYDKDF (reference sequence). This CDR3 contains 16 residues. Trimming left V 5 bases short and J 2 bases short, with 19 bases between. The DNA of the CDR3 is TGTGCCACCAGCCCTCCACGGGGCGGATTGACCTACGAGCAGTACTTC. Protein product: CATSPPRGGLTYEQYF.

The V call is TRBV7-9, the J call TRBJ2-5; 9 bases are shared with TRBD1. The CDR3 spans 17 residues. The germline V gene has CDR1 SEHNR and CDR2 FQNEAQ (reference sequence). V shed 3 bases, J shed 2 bases, and the junction held 10 bases outside the gene matches. CDR3 sequence reads: CASSFSDRGPIQETQYF. Written as DNA, the CDR3 is TGTGCCAGCAGCTTTTCGGACAGGGGCCCTATACAAGAGACCCAGTACTTC. Full variable domain (rest looked up from reference TRBV7-9 and TRBJ2-5): DTGVSQNPRHKITKRGQNVTFRCDPISEHNRLYWYRQTLGQGPEFLTYFQNEAQLEKSRLLSDRFSAERPKGSFSTLEIQRTEQGDSAMYLCASSFSDRGPIQETQYFGPGTRLLVL.

The V and J genes are TRBV28 and TRBJ2-3; the match to TRBD1 covers 10 bases. V trimming: 2 bases; J trimming: 0 bases; junction bases outside the gene matches: 11. The CDR3 is 19 amino acids. Germline V CDR1 and CDR2: MDHEN, SYDVKM. The CDR3 region is CASSLEFGTGVGSTDTQYF. CDR3 in DNA: TGTGCCAGCAGTTTAGAATTCGGGACAGGGGTAGGTAGCACAGATACGCAGTATTTT.

The chain uses TRBV27 and TRBJ2-7; 7 positions match TRBD1. Germline CDR1 MNHEY, CDR2 SMNVEV (reference sequence). The trim removed 2 bases at V and 3 bases at J, leaving 13 bases unmatched. CDR3 length: 17 residues. In DNA form, the CDR3 reads TGTGCCAGCAGTTTAAGATTTGACAGGGCCACCTTCTACGAGCAGTACTTC. It yields the protein CASSLRFDRATFYEQYF.

V gene TRBV6-6 combines with J gene TRBJ2-7; 10 bases are a match to TRBD1. V shed 4 bases and J 3 bases; nucleotides not matched to a gene: 6. CDR1 is MNHNY and CDR2 is SVGAGI in the germline V gene (reference sequence). There are 15 residues in the CDR3. This CDR3 is CASSSNRDRGYEQYF. CDR3 DNA sequence: TGTGCCAGCAGTTCGAACCGGGACAGGGGCTACGAGCAGTACTTC.

The chain links TRBV9 to TRBJ2-7, with 8 bases lining up with TRBD1. Per germline, CDR1 SGDLS and CDR2 YYNGEE. This CDR3 spans 15 amino acids. Trimming took 0 bases from V and 6 from J; bases not matched to a gene: 8. CDR3 nucleotides: TGTGCCAGCAGCGTAGACCCCCAGGGGGCGCGCGAGCAGTACTTC. Its protein product is CASSVDPQGAREQYF. Full variable domain (remainder filled in from reference TRBV9 and TRBJ2-7): DSGVTQTPKHLITATGQRVTLRCSPRSGDLSVYWYQQSLDQGLQFLIQYYNGEERAKGNILERFSAQQFPDLHSELNLSSLELGDSALYFCASSVDPQGAREQYFGPGTRLTVT.

The chain couples TRBV7-9 to TRBJ2-7, with no clear D. The CDR3 totals 14 residues. Trimming stripped 1 base from V and 3 bases from J, with 10 bases between. Germline V gene data show CDR1 as SEHNR and CDR2 as FQNEAQ (reference sequence). In nucleotides, the CDR3 is TGTGCCAGCAGCTTAGATTTGCAGCACTACGAGCAGTACTTC. Amino acid sequence: CASSLDLQHYEQYF.

The chain has TRBV9 and TRBJ1-1; the D gene is possibly TRBD1 (5 bases). Germline V gene lookup returns CDR1 SGDLS and CDR2 YYNGEE. This CDR3 has 12 residues. The V end was cut by 3 bases, the J end by 5 bases, with 8 bases between. The CDR3 protein is CASSGQQTEAFF. The CDR3 nucleotides are TGTGCCAGCAGCGGACAGCAAACTGAAGCTTTCTTT.

The J gene is TRBJ2-3, the V gene TRBV7-8; tentative D call: TRBD2 (5 bases). The V gene's germline CDR1 is SGHVS and CDR2 FQNEAQ. Trimming removed 2 bases from V and 0 bases from J, with 9 bases in between. This CDR3 is 15 amino acids long. CDR3: CASSLLERSTDTQYF. The CDR3 DNA sequence: TGTGCCAGCAGCTTATTGGAGCGGAGCACAGATACGCAGTATTTT.

Only a few counts were recorded for this clone. CDR3 amino acids: CASSESLQGREQFF. As DNA, the CDR3 is TGTGCCAGCAGTGAATCGTTACAGGGGAGGGAGCAGTTCTTC. V usage is TRBV25-1 and J usage is TRBJ2-1; maybe TRBD1 (7 bases). This CDR3 has 14 amino acids. V was trimmed by 1 base and J by 10 bases, leaving 14 bases between them. Germline values: CDR1 MGHDK, CDR2 SYGVNS.

The CDR3, as DNA: TGTGCCAGCAGCTTAGTACTAGCGAACAATGAGCAGTTCTTC. This sequence encodes CASSLVLANNEQFF. The J gene is TRBJ2-1, the V gene TRBV7-6, with TRBD2 matching 7 bases. The CDR3 is 14 amino acids. Trimming cost V 1 base and J 5 bases; bases outside gene matches: 2. Germline V gene lookup returns CDR1 SGHVS and CDR2 FNYEAQ. The whole variable domain, remainder taken from reference TRBV7-6 and TRBJ2-1, is GAGVSQSPRYKVTKRGQDVALRCDPISGHVSLYWYRQALGQGPEFLTYFNYEAQQDKSGLPNDRFSAERPEGSISTLTIQRTEQRDSAMYRCASSLVLANNEQFFGPGTRLTVL.

This clone was seen more than once but under ten times. V usage is TRBV7-9 and J usage is TRBJ1-5, with D maybe TRBD1 (5 bases). Germline V gene lookup returns CDR1 SEHNR and CDR2 FQNEAQ (reference sequence). This CDR3 spans 13 amino acids. V was pared by 5 bases and J by 2 bases, with 7 bases between. The DNA for the CDR3 is TGTGCCAGCAGCGGGGACGGCAATCAGCCCCAGCATTTT. It translates to CASSGDGNQPQHF.

The V call is TRBV18, the J call TRBJ2-3; 10 positions match TRBD2. V was pared by 4 bases and J by 3 bases, with 7 bases of the junction left unmatched. The CDR3 sequence is 16 residues long. Per germline, CDR1 KGHSH and CDR2 LQKENI. The CDR3 sequence: CASSLSSGRTTDTQYF. CDR3 nucleotide sequence: TGTGCCAGCTCACTATCTAGCGGGAGAACAACAGATACGCAGTATTTT. The variable domain in full, completed from reference TRBV18 and TRBJ2-3, reads NAGVMQNPRHLVRRRGQEARLRCSPMKGHSHVYWYRQLPEEGLKFMVYLQKENIIDESGMPKERFSAEFPKEGPSILRIQQVVRGDSAAYFCASSLSSGRTTDTQYFGPGTRLTVL.

The chain has TRBV7-9 and TRBJ2-3; 14 bases are shared with TRBD2. Trimming at V came to 1 base and at J to 1 base, leaving 7 bases not matched to a gene. This CDR3 region has 19 residues. Germline V gives CDR1 SEHNR, CDR2 FQNEAQ (reference sequence). The chain's CDR3 is CASSLGGTSGSLGTDTQYF. The CDR3 nucleotides read TGTGCCAGCAGCTTAGGGGGGACTAGCGGGAGTCTGGGCACAGATACGCAGTATTTT.

The V and J genes are TRBV11-2 and TRBJ2-7, with D perhaps matching TRBD1 (6 bases). There are 14 residues in the CDR3. CDR1 and CDR2 from the germline V gene are SGHAT and FQNNGV. V was shortened by 5 bases and J by 2 bases, with 13 bases between the two germline ends. CDR3 in DNA: TGTGCCAGCAGCCGGGATGGGACAACCTACGAGCAGTACTTC. Protein sequence: CASSRDGTTYEQYF.

J is TRBJ1-2 and V is TRBV5-6; D is uncertain. V was pared by 2 bases and J by 2 bases, with 7 bases between. Germline CDR1 and CDR2: SGHDT and YYEEEE. This CDR3 region has 13 residues. The CDR3 DNA follows: TGTGCCAGCAGCTTAGGAGGGAACTATGGCTACACCTTC. Protein product: CASSLGGNYGYTF.

This sequence joins TRBV6-6 and TRBJ2-7, with a tentative D call TRBD2 (6 bases). This CDR3 has 14 amino acids. In germline, CDR1 is MNHNY, CDR2 SVGAGI (reference sequence). With 6 bases removed from V and 2 bases from J, the gap between germline ends came to 14 bases. In nucleotides, the CDR3 is TGTGCCAGCAGATCGACTAGTGACCCCTACGAGCAGTACTTC. It yields the protein CASRSTSDPYEQYF.

The V and J genes are TRBV29-1 and TRBJ2-2; perhaps TRBD1 as D (6 bases). The CDR3 runs to 15 residues. Germline V CDR1 and CDR2: SQVTM, ANQGSEA. V was trimmed by 4 bases and J by 5 bases, leaving 17 bases between them. CDR3 nucleotides: TGCAGCGTTGGTAACAGGGCGTCGTATACCGGGGAGCTGTTTTTT. Translating it yields CSVGNRASYTGELFF.

The chain couples TRBV4-1 to TRBJ2-3; 9 bases are a match to TRBD1. From germline, CDR1 is MGHRA and CDR2 YSYEKL. V gave up 0 bases and J gave up 2 bases; unmatched junction bases: 6. CDR3 length: 17 residues. The CDR3 loop is CASSQDATGGFTDTQYF. In DNA form, the CDR3 reads TGCGCCAGCAGCCAAGATGCGACAGGGGGATTCACAGATACGCAGTATTTT.

The chain carries TRBV27 and TRBJ2-1, with 10 positions matching TRBD2. This CDR3 is 15 amino acids long. Germline V CDR1 and CDR2: MNHEY, SMNVEV (reference sequence). J gave up 2 bases and V 5 bases, and 3 bases lay outside the gene matches. The CDR3 protein is CASSASGSPYNEQFF. CDR3 nucleotides: TGTGCCAGCAGTGCTAGCGGGAGTCCCTACAATGAGCAGTTCTTC.

A single count supports this clone. The chain employs TRBV19 and TRBJ1-2; D gene ambiguous. From germline, CDR1 is LNHDA and CDR2 SQIVND (reference sequence). The CDR3 is 11 amino acids. Trimming removed 4 bases from V and 4 bases from J, with 4 bases in between. The CDR3 region is CASSTSYGYTF. CDR3 coding DNA: TGTGCCAGTAGTACCAGCTATGGCTACACCTTC.

The V and J genes are TRBV28 and TRBJ2-5; 7 bases are shared with TRBD2. Germline V gene sequence: CDR1 MDHEN, CDR2 SYDVKM. Trimming at V came to 7 bases and at J to 5 bases, leaving 7 bases not matched to a gene. This CDR3 comprises 13 residues. CDR3 residues: CASNLGGSETQYF. The DNA of the CDR3 is TGTGCCAGCAATCTGGGGGGGAGCGAGACCCAGTACTTC.

This clone was counted a single time. In DNA, the CDR3 is TGTGCCAGCAGCGTAGCAGGGAACAATGAGCAGTTCTTC. Its translation is CASSVAGNNEQFF. The chain joins TRBV6-5 to TRBJ2-1; D is possibly TRBD1 (5 bases). With 6 bases removed from V and 5 bases from J, the gap between germline ends came to 11 bases. Germline-derived CDR1 and CDR2 are MNHEY and SVGAGI. The CDR3 length is 13 residues.

The chain employs TRBV6-6 and TRBJ1-5; D might be TRBD1 (6 bases). The CDR3 is 15 amino acids. Germline-derived CDR1 and CDR2 are MNHNY and SVGAGI (reference sequence). V was cut by 2 bases and J by 4 bases, with 12 bases left in between. In nucleotides, the CDR3 is TGTGCCAGCAGTTACGGCCCGGGGGCAAATCAGCCCCAGCATTTT. It translates to CASSYGPGANQPQHF.